The clone carrying this TCR beta chain was seen only a few times. Its cognate antigen is unknown. The data are from a study of T cells after yellow fever vaccination. Study details: It was SMART-Seq v4 Ultra Low Input that prepared the fractions with low cell numbers. Study-level findings and limits: On re-exposure, the response was weaker but peaked faster, at day 5 versus 15.

Germline CDR1 and CDR2: MGHRA and YSYEKL. CDR3 length equals 14 residues. V gave up 1 base and J gave up 8 bases; unmatched junction bases: 4. Using its own MiXCR run on the 5' RACE reads, TCRdb lists one record per CDR3 protein. This sample has around 310,000 distinct CDR3 sequences, with about 3.5% found just once. This TCR was sampled from a man younger than 30 who received the YFV17D yellow fever vaccine. V gene TRBV4-1 combines with J gene TRBJ2-1, with 8 nucleotides matching TRBD1. Here the sequenced sample was PBMCs, taken on the day of the yellow fever booster vaccination. In nucleotides, the CDR3 is TGCGCCAGCAGCCAAGCTCAGGGGGCTCATGAGCAGTTCTTC. Its translation: CASSQAQGAHEQFF.